The present entry profiles one T cell receptor (beta chain) with its context. The antigen is not known. The cDNA had a unique molecular identifier and a template-switch universal primer site. TCRdb re-called the 5' RACE reads through MiXCR, storing one row per CDR3 protein. The sample holds fewer than 800,000 distinct CDR3 sequences, around 7.5% seen once. V gave up 4 bases and J gave up 5 bases; unmatched junction bases: 13. Germline V CDR1 and CDR2: KGHDR, SFDVKD. The CDR3 spans 17 residues. The data are from a study of identical twins. Study-wide points: Monozygotic twin pairs showed more out-of-frame TCR alpha sharing than models estimated.

The same data also went into a second study, on yellow fever vaccine responses in identical twins. From that second work: Reportedly, the response of twins' T cells to the vaccine seemed partly convergent, partly personalized.

Sequencing was done on a sample of PBMCs. The rearrangement uses TRBV24-1 and TRBJ2-5; 9 bases match TRBD1. This receptor was taken from a woman in her late teens or twenties in good health. CDR3 in DNA: TGTGCCACCAGTGACTCAAGAACGACAGGGGGGAGTGAGACCCAGTACTTC. It translates to CATSDSRTTGGSETQYF.